This is a list of T cell receptor beta chains from one sample in a study of blood T cells in healthy people across ages. MiXCR was run by TCRdb on the 5' RACE reads, yielding one entry per CDR3 protein. Of roughly 730,000 distinct CDR3 sequences in the sample, more than 50% were seen once. The sample taken for sequencing was blood. Receptors originate from a man between 40 and 49 years old in good health. The CDR3 runs from the conserved cysteine through the conserved F or W. The order of the fields is J gene, clone size, D gene, V gene, CDR3 DNA, CDR3 protein. A D gene is named only where the DNA matches it firmly. Only some rows state a clone size, as once, few, many or a class for expanded clones.

>TRBJ1-1|NA|NA|TRBV29-1
TGCAGCGTCGTACATGGGACAATGAACACTGAAGCTTTCTTT
CSVVHGTMNTEAFF
>TRBJ2-3|many|NA|TRBV9
TGTGCCAGCAGCGTAGTCCCGAACACAGATACGCAGTATTTT
CASSVVPNTDTQYF
>TRBJ2-2|NA|NA|TRBV2
TGTGCCAGCAGTGTCCAGGGGATCGACACCGGGGAGCTGTTTTTT
CASSVQGIDTGELFF
>TRBJ2-1|NA|NA|TRBV29-1
TGCAGCGTTGCCGGGTCGTACAATGAGCAGTTCTTC
CSVAGSYNEQFF
>TRBJ2-6|NA|NA|TRBV21-1
TGTGCCAGCAGTCCCCACACTACAGGGATCTCTGGGGCCAACGTCCTGACTTTC
CASSPHTTGISGANVLTF
>TRBJ2-7|once|NA|TRBV29-1
TGCAGCGTTTTCCCCGTTAAGAGCGTCTATGGATCCTACGAGCAGTACTTC
CSVFPVKSVYGSYEQYF
>TRBJ2-7|NA|TRBD2|TRBV12-3/TRBV12-4
TGTGCCAGCCTAGCGGGAGAATTTTACCACGAGCAGTACTTC
CASLAGEFYHEQYF
>TRBJ2-3|NA|NA|TRBV9
TGTGCCAGCAGCGGAAGGTCAGATACGCAGTATTTT
CASSGRSDTQYF
>TRBJ2-1|NA|TRBD2|TRBV5-1
TGCGCCAGCAGCTTGGGTCTAGCGGGAATTGGGTATGACAATGAGCAGTTCTTC
CASSLGLAGIGYDNEQFF
>TRBJ2-4|NA|NA|TRBV7-9
TGTGCCAGCAGCTTAGCGGGAGTGGGCAAAAACATTCAGTACTTC
CASSLAGVGKNIQYF
>TRBJ2-3|NA|NA|TRBV12-3/TRBV12-4
TGTGCCAGCAGTTTAGGGTCTCGGGATACGCAGTATTTT
CASSLGSRDTQYF
>TRBJ2-7|NA|NA|TRBV29-1
TGCAGCGTTGTGACAGTTCAATCCTCCTACGAGCAGTACTTC
CSVVTVQSSYEQYF
>TRBJ1-4|NA|NA|TRBV9
TGTGCCGGCAGCGGGGGACATTTTGAAAAACTGTTTTTT
CAGSGGHFEKLFF
>TRBJ2-1|NA|NA|TRBV28
TGTGCCAGCCAGGGGTTTGCCTACAATGAGCAGTTCTTC
CASQGFAYNEQFF
>TRBJ2-2|NA|NA|TRBV4-3
TGCGCCAGCAGCCAAGATTTGAGGGGTGCGGCCGGGGAGCTGTTTTTT
CASSQDLRGAAGELFF
>TRBJ2-5|NA|NA|TRBV29-1
TGCAGCGTTGCGATGATGGTAGGGGAGACCCAGTACTTC
CSVAMMVGETQYF
>TRBJ2-1|NA|NA|TRBV12-3/TRBV12-4
TGTGCCAGCAGTTTAACTAGCTTAGATGAGCAGTTCTTC
CASSLTSLDEQFF
>TRBJ2-1|NA|NA|TRBV7-6
TGTGCCAGCAGCTCTAGAGCCTCAGGGTATGAGCAGTTCTTC
CASSSRASGYEQFF
>TRBJ2-5|NA|NA|TRBV28
TGTGCCAGCAGTCCTATTCAAGAGACCCAGTACTTC
CASSPIQETQYF
>TRBJ2-7|few|NA|TRBV2
TGTGCCAGCAGTGATGGGGCATCCCGCGAGCAGTACTTC
CASSDGASREQYF
>TRBJ1-1|NA|NA|TRBV2
TGTGCCAGCCTAGGGGGGAAGGGGAACACTGAAGCTTTCTTT
CASLGGKGNTEAFF
>TRBJ2-5|NA|NA|TRBV12-3/TRBV12-4
TGTGCCAGCAGTTTAAAAAGCTGGTACCAAGAGACCCAGTACTTC
CASSLKSWYQETQYF
>TRBJ2-6|NA|TRBD2|TRBV6-2/TRBV6-3
TGTGCCAGCATTCTAGCGGTCTTCTCCGGTGGGGCCAACGTCCTGACTTTC
CASILAVFSGGANVLTF
>TRBJ2-2|NA|TRBD1|TRBV11-2
TGTGCCAGCAGCAACCGGGACAGACAGCCCTGGGAGCTGTTTTTT
CASSNRDRQPWELFF
>TRBJ2-7|NA|TRBD2|TRBV10-3
TGTGCCATCAGTGGAAGACTAGCGGGAGTCGAGCAGTACTTC
CAISGRLAGVEQYF
>TRBJ1-6|NA|NA|TRBV3-1
TGTGCCAGCAGTCACTTGCTGGAACCCCTCCACTTT
CASSHLLEPLHF
>TRBJ2-1|NA|TRBD2|TRBV12-3/TRBV12-4
TGTGCCAGCAGTTTAGCGGGGGGGACTAGCGGCTACAATGAGCAGTTCTTC
CASSLAGGTSGYNEQFF
>TRBJ1-2|NA|NA|TRBV27
TGTGCCAGCAGTTTAGGTGGGGACGGGAACTATGGCTACACCTTC
CASSLGGDGNYGYTF
>TRBJ1-1|few|NA|TRBV27
TGTGCCAGCGGAAATTCGATCACTGAAGCTTTCTTT
CASGNSITEAFF
>TRBJ2-1|NA|NA|TRBV5-1
TGCGCCAGCAGCTTCGTCCAGGGTCAGGGTCACAATGAGCAGTTCTTC
CASSFVQGQGHNEQFF
>TRBJ2-7|NA|NA|TRBV29-1
TGCAGCGTTGATATTCGGGGCAGGGACGCCGAGCAGTACTTC
CSVDIRGRDAEQYF
>TRBJ2-7|few|TRBD2|TRBV20-1
TGCAGTGCTAGGTCCCCTCGGGAGGGGGTCTACGAGCAGTACTTC
CSARSPREGVYEQYF
>TRBJ2-7|few|NA|TRBV7-2
TGTGCCAGCAGCCCGTCGACAGCTTCCTACGAGCAGTACTTC
CASSPSTASYEQYF
>TRBJ2-6|few|NA|TRBV2
TGTGCCAGCAGTGCCCTCAACTCTGGGGCCAACGTCCTGACTTTC
CASSALNSGANVLTF
>TRBJ2-5|NA|NA|TRBV7-7
TGTGCTAGCAGCTTGGGGGCGCAGGGGCAAGAGACCCAGTACTTC
CASSLGAQGQETQYF
>TRBJ2-1|NA|NA|TRBV29-1
TGCAGCGTTGTTGTGACCGGATACTACAATGAGCAGTTCTTC
CSVVVTGYYNEQFF
>TRBJ2-3|few|NA|TRBV28
TGTGCCAGCAGCTTGTCGATGAATACGCAGTATTTT
CASSLSMNTQYF
>TRBJ2-6|NA|NA|TRBV6-5
TGTGCCAGCAGTCACAGGGTATCTGGGGCCAACGTCCTGACTTTC
CASSHRVSGANVLTF
>TRBJ2-1|NA|TRBD1|TRBV6-6
TGTGCCAGCAGAACGGCAGGGGGCAAACGAGAAGAGCAGTTCTTC
CASRTAGGKREEQFF
>TRBJ1-2|few|TRBD1|TRBV11-1
TGTGCCAGCAGCTTAAACGGAAGATCAGGGGGATCCTACAACTATGGCTACACCTTC
CASSLNGRSGGSYNYGYTF
>TRBJ2-2|once|NA|TRBV9
TGTGCCAGCAGCGTAGAATCGGGGACAAATTTTCCCGAGGAGCTGTTTTTT
CASSVESGTNFPEELFF
>TRBJ2-1|once|TRBD2|TRBV29-1
TGCAGCGTTGGAAGCGGGGGTTACAATGAGCAGTTCTTC
CSVGSGGYNEQFF
>TRBJ1-1|NA|TRBD1|TRBV7-9
TGTGCCAGCAGCTTAGACAGGGGGAGGAGGTTTAACACTGAAGCTTTCTTT
CASSLDRGRRFNTEAFF
>TRBJ2-2|NA|NA|TRBV7-3
TGTGCCAGCAGCTATGGACCCTCGGAGTCGACCGGGGAGCTGTTTTTT
CASSYGPSESTGELFF
>TRBJ1-6|NA|TRBD1|TRBV12-3/TRBV12-4
TGTGCCAGCTTTCAGGGGGGGGGCATGAAGAATTCACCCCTCCACTTT
CASFQGGGMKNSPLHF
>TRBJ2-3|NA|NA|TRBV11-3
TGTGCCAGCAGCCCGAAATCAGATACGCAGTATTTT
CASSPKSDTQYF
>TRBJ2-7|NA|TRBD1|TRBV4-1
TGCGCCAGCAGCCAAGCCGGGACAGGGTTGTTCGAGCAGTACTTC
CASSQAGTGLFEQYF
>TRBJ1-2|NA|NA|TRBV7-2
TGTGCCAGCAGCTCCGCGTTTTTCGTAGGCAGGGGCGAAGGCTACACCTTC
CASSSAFFVGRGEGYTF
>TRBJ2-1|NA|NA|TRBV6-5
TGTGCCAGCAGTTACTCAGGGTCGGTTCGACAAAATGAGCGGTTCTTC
CASSYSGSVRQNERFF
>TRBJ2-7|few|NA|TRBV12-5
TGTGCTAGTGGTTTGGCAGGAAGCGACGAGCAGTACTTC
CASGLAGSDEQYF